This T cell receptor beta chain was sequenced for a study of cytomegalovirus exposure and HLA in healthy donors. Points from the study as a whole: Most TCR sequences were rare, but some public TCRs occurred in many donors. For TCR beta chains, V- and J-gene trimming was later linked to a missense DCLRE1C variant. Several top significant clusters appeared, in a later analysis, to be linked to common viral pathogens. The study labeled 164 TCR beta chains cytomegalovirus-associated.

For this clone: Its antigen is undetermined.

Use of 60 Vbeta and 13 Jbeta primers characterized the PCR. The repertoire was sequenced with immunoSEQ multiplex PCR; TCRdb's copy has only in-frame clones and lacks some. The profile shows 150,000 to 200,000 clones, roughly 79% of them singletons. CDR1 ENHRY and CDR2 SYGVKD come from the germline V gene. The CDR3 is made up of 14 amino acids. Trimming left V 8 bases short and J 2 bases short, with 15 bases between. The rearrangement joins TRBV10-3 to TRBJ2-5, with a possible D match to TRBD2 (6 bases). What was sequenced was PBMCs. The origin of this receptor is a man between 35 and 55 years old in good health and CMV-seronegative. The CDR3 reads CAIGDTSRQETQYF. The CDR3 nucleotides read TGTGCCATCGGGGATACTAGCAGGCAAGAGACCCAGTACTTC.